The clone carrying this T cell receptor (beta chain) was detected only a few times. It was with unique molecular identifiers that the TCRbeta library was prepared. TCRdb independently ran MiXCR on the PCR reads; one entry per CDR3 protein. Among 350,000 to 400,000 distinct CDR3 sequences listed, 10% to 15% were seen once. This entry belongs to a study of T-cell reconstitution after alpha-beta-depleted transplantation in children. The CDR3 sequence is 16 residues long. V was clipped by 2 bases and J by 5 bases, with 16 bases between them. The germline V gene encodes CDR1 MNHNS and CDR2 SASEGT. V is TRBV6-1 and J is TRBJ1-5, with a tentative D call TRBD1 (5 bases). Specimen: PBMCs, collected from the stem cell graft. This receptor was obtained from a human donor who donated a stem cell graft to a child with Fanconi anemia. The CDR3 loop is CASSESPGTFDQPQHF. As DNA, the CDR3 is TGTGCCAGCAGTGAATCCCCAGGGACTTTCGATCAGCCCCAGCATTTT.